This T cell receptor (beta chain) was sequenced in a study of T cell changes during pregnancy in multiple sclerosis. Trimming cost V 2 bases and J 4 bases; bases outside gene matches: 9. Germline V lookup: CDR1 GTSNPN, CDR2 SVGIG (reference sequence). This CDR3 is 15 amino acids long. Method: immunoSEQ multiplex PCR; TCRdb's copy keeps in-frame clones and lacks some. In the table there are under 85,000 clones, around 94% of which are singletons. The chain joins TRBV30 to TRBJ2-3; TRBD1 matches at 7 bases. Material: CD4+ T cells from peripheral blood mononuclear cells, obtained before pregnancy. The receptor was derived from a female donor with multiple sclerosis, enrolled in a pregnancy study. This CDR3 is CAWSKGARSADTQYF. CDR3 bases: TGTGCCTGGAGTAAGGGGGCCAGGTCAGCAGATACGCAGTATTTT.